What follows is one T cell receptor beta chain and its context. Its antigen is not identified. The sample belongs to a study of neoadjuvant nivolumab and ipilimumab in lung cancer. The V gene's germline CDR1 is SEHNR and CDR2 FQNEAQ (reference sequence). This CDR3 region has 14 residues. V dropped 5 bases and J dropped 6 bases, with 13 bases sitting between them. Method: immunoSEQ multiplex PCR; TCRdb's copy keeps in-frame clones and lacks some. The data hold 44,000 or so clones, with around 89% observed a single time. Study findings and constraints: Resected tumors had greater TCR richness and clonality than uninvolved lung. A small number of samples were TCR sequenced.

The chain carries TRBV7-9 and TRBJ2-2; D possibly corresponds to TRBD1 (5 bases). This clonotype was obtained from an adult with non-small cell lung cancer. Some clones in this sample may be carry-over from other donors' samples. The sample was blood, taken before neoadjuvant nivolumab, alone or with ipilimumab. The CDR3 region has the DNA TGTGCCAGCAGCCCAAGCCAGGGCCCCGGGGAGCTGTTTTTT. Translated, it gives CASSPSQGPGELFF.